These T cell receptor beta chains were read from a single sample in a study of shared clonotypes between healthy human individuals. The assay was immunoSEQ multiplex PCR, and TCRdb's table has in-frame clones only and misses some. Here the sample spans 1,400,000 or so clones, 97% to 99% being singletons. The sequencing input was naive CD4+ T cells sorted from blood. These receptors were taken from a man aged 25-45 years in good health. The CDR3 runs from the conserved cysteine through the conserved F or W. Each record gives: V gene, clone size, J gene, D gene, CDR3 DNA, CDR3 protein. A D gene is named only where the DNA matches it firmly. Some rows mark clone size as missing; the rest say once, few, many or name a class of expanded clone.

>TRBV15|-|TRBJ2-2|-
TGTGCCACCAGCAGGGCCCTACCCACCGGGGAGCTGTTTTTT
CATSRALPTGELFF
>TRBV11-2|once|TRBJ2-3|-
TGTGCCAGCAGCAGAGTAACACCGGATACGCAGTATTTT
CASSRVTPDTQYF
>TRBV4-2|-|TRBJ2-1|-
TGTGCCAGCAGCCAAGAATGGCGATCCTACAATGAGCAGTTCTTC
CASSQEWRSYNEQFF
>TRBV2|-|TRBJ2-7|-
TGTGCCAGCAGTGTGCTAGCTTCGGGGGACGAGCAGTACTTC
CASSVLASGDEQYF
>TRBV15|-|TRBJ2-1|-
TGTGCCACCAGTCGCTCCTACAATGAGCAGTTCTTC
CATSRSYNEQFF
>TRBV18|-|TRBJ2-2|-
TGTGCCAGCTCACTGAATCAGGACAACACCGGGGAGCTGTTTTTT
CASSLNQDNTGELFF
>TRBV5-1|-|TRBJ2-5|-
TGCGCCAGCAGCCTCCGGGACGGCCAAGAGACCCAGTACTTC
CASSLRDGQETQYF
>TRBV5-1|-|TRBJ2-7|TRBD2
TGCGCCAGCAGCTTAGGACTAGCGGAGGACGAGCAGTACTTC
CASSLGLAEDEQYF
>TRBV11-2|-|TRBJ2-7|-
TGTGCCAGCAGCTTAGAGAGGGGCGGATCCTACGAGCAGTACTTC
CASSLERGGSYEQYF
>TRBV4-1|-|TRBJ2-1|-
TGCGCCAACCCCTCGGGGTTGTCTGGTGAGCAGTTCTTC
CANPSGLSGEQFF
>TRBV28|-|TRBJ1-3|-
TGTGCCAGCAGACAAGACGTAAGGGACCCTATCTCTGGAAACACCATATATTTT
CASRQDVRDPISGNTIYF
>TRBV2|once|TRBJ2-5|-
TGTGCCAGCAGAGGCAGCCAAGAGACCCAGTACTTC
CASRGSQETQYF
>TRBV30|-|TRBJ1-2|TRBD1
TGTGCCTGGAGTGTTACCCTCCTCAGGACAGGCTGGTTGAACTATGGCTACACCTTC
CAWSVTLLRTGWLNYGYTF
>TRBV5-1|-|TRBJ2-3|TRBD2
TGCGCCAGCATGGAGACGGGACTAGTAGCAGATACGCAGTATTTT
CASMETGLVADTQYF
>TRBV29-1|once|TRBJ1-2|-
TGCAGCGTCGCCGGAAGAGGATACGGCTACACCTTC
CSVAGRGYGYTF
>TRBV5-1|-|TRBJ2-1|TRBD1
TGCGCCAGCAGTTTGAATACGGGACAGGGTTACAATGAGCAGTTCTTC
CASSLNTGQGYNEQFF
>TRBV12-5|-|TRBJ2-3|-
TGTGCTAGTCTCCGGGAAAACACAGATACGCAGTATTTT
CASLRENTDTQYF
>TRBV2|-|TRBJ2-1|TRBD2
TGTGCCAGCAGGGATTCTAGCGGTAACTACAATGAGCAGTTCTTC
CASRDSSGNYNEQFF
>TRBV29-1|-|TRBJ1-4|TRBD1
TGCAGCGTGCGAAGTGGACAGGGCTTTGAAAAACTGTTTTTT
CSVRSGQGFEKLFF
>TRBV18|once|TRBJ2-7|-
TGTGCCAGCTCACCGGCGCTCACAGGGAATAACTACGAGCAGTACTTC
CASSPALTGNNYEQYF
>TRBV5-4|once|TRBJ2-7|TRBD2
TGTGCCAGCAGCTTGAACATCGCGGGAGACGAGCAGTACTTC
CASSLNIAGDEQYF
>TRBV19|-|TRBJ1-2|-
TGTGCCAGTAGTCGACAGGTTACGACTGGCTACACCTTC
CASSRQVTTGYTF
>TRBV27|-|TRBJ1-1|TRBD1
TGTGCCAACCCCGTATCGGGACAGGGGAACACTGAAGCTTTCTTT
CANPVSGQGNTEAFF
>TRBV7-2|-|TRBJ1-5|TRBD1
TGTGCCAGCAGCCCCGGGGACAGGGGGAATCAGCCCCAGCATTTT
CASSPGDRGNQPQHF
>TRBV5-1|-|TRBJ2-7|-
TGCGCCAGCAGCTTGGACGCGTTGTTAGGTTACTCCTACGAGCAGTACTTC
CASSLDALLGYSYEQYF
>TRBV5-1|-|TRBJ2-7|-
TGCGCCAGCAGCTTTGACAAGGCCCTCTCCTACGAGCAGTACTTC
CASSFDKALSYEQYF
>TRBV5-8|-|TRBJ2-7|-
TGTGCCAGCAGCTTCGGACAGCCATACGAGCAGTACTTC
CASSFGQPYEQYF
>TRBV5-1|-|TRBJ2-2|-
TGCGCCAGCAGCTTGGAGAGAATTACCGGGGAGCTGTTTTTT
CASSLERITGELFF
>TRBV2|-|TRBJ2-6|-
TGTGCCAGCAGTGATTGGGGCTCTGGGGCCAACGTCCTGACTTTC
CASSDWGSGANVLTF
>TRBV29-1|-|TRBJ2-2|-
TGCAGCGTTGCTGGGGGACTGAACACCGGGGAGCTGTTTTTT
CSVAGGLNTGELFF
>TRBV28|-|TRBJ1-1|TRBD1
TGTGCCAGCAACCCGGGACAGGGGCCGGGGAACACTGAAGCTTTCTTT
CASNPGQGPGNTEAFF
>TRBV14|-|TRBJ1-2|-
TGTGCCAGCAGCCAAGGCAGGGGTTGGGGCTATGGCTACACCTTC
CASSQGRGWGYGYTF
>TRBV27|-|TRBJ2-7|-
TGTGCCAGCATCCCCCGGGTCGGGGAGCAGTACTTC
CASIPRVGEQYF
>TRBV6-5|-|TRBJ2-2|-
TGTGCCAGCAGCCAGGGGAACACCGGGGAGCTGTTTTTT
CASSQGNTGELFF